A single sample is the source of the 13 T cell receptor beta chains below, sequenced in a study of T cell clonotyping in hematopoietic cell transplantation. Clones were read by immunoSEQ multiplex PCR, and TCRdb kept only the in-frame ones, dropping some. This sample has about 36,000 clones; around 90% occur once, and the top ten carry approximately 2%. Sequencing input: peripheral blood mononuclear cells. These receptors came from a woman in her forties in good health. Some clones in this sample may be carry-over from other donors' samples.

V usage is TRBV7-2 and J usage is TRBJ2-7; 7 nucleotides match TRBD1. This CDR3 contains 12 residues. Germline assignment: CDR1 SGHTA and CDR2 FQGNSA. Germline trimming cut 9 bases from V and 3 bases from J; bases unmatched to any gene: 5. The CDR3 spells CASGDRVYEQYF. The CDR3 DNA sequence: TGTGCCAGTGGGGACAGAGTCTACGAGCAGTACTTC.

V usage is TRBV30 and J usage is TRBJ1-3; tentative D call: TRBD1 (5 bases). With 3 bases removed from V and 0 bases from J, the gap between germline ends came to 12 bases. The CDR3 has 15 residues. Germline V gene data show CDR1 as GTSNPN and CDR2 as SVGIG (reference sequence). CDR3 nucleotide sequence: TGTGCCTGGAGCCTGAGGGGCCTCTCTGGAAACACCATATATTTT. This encodes CAWSLRGLSGNTIYF.

This chain links TRBV6-1 with TRBJ1-2, with D possibly TRBD1 on 5 matching bases. Germline V CDR1 and CDR2: MNHNS, SASEGT. Trimming pared 6 bases from V and 4 bases from J, leaving 12 bases between. This CDR3 comprises 13 residues. The CDR3 sequence: CASRDRDGYGYTF. In DNA, the CDR3 is TGTGCCAGCAGGGACCGGGACGGCTATGGCTACACCTTC.

The chain couples TRBV4-3 to TRBJ2-2; 9 nucleotides align to TRBD2. The CDR3 contains 16 residues. V was pared by 7 bases and J by 2 bases, with 8 bases of the junction left unmatched. Germline loops: CDR1 LGHNA, CDR2 YSLEER. CDR3 nucleotide sequence: TGCGCCAGCAACCCGGGACTAGCAGAAAACACCGGGGAGCTGTTTTTT. This sequence encodes CASNPGLAENTGELFF.

This clone was seen a handful of times. The genes are TRBV7-2 and TRBJ2-7, with 13 positions matching TRBD2. The CDR3 consists of 15 residues. The ends lost 5 bases at V and 5 bases at J; junction bases unmatched: 6. Germline assignment: CDR1 SGHTA and CDR2 FQGNSA. CDR3 nucleotide sequence: TGTGCCAGCAGCGATGGACTAGCGGGAGTGAACGAGCAGTACTTC. This encodes CASSDGLAGVNEQYF.

The chain is built from TRBV7-9 and TRBJ2-7; 10 bases are a match to TRBD2. This CDR3 region has 15 residues. The germline V gene has CDR1 SEHNR and CDR2 FQNEAQ (reference sequence). V dropped 5 bases and J dropped 5; count of bases not matched to a gene: 9. The CDR3 coding sequence is TGTGCCAGCAGCCCCGGAGTAGCGGGAGGAGACGAGCAGTACTTC. Translated, it gives CASSPGVAGGDEQYF.

The chain uses TRBV6-5 and TRBJ2-1; tentatively, D is TRBD2 (6 bases). CDR3 size: 12 residues. Trimming shortened V by 10 bases and J by 9 bases, and 16 bases separated the two germline ends. The germline gives CDR1 MNHEY, CDR2 SVGAGI. CDR3 DNA: TGTGCCACCAGCCGGGAGCTCGGTGAGCAGTTCTTC. Translating it yields CATSRELGEQFF.

V usage is TRBV5-4 and J usage is TRBJ1-2; the match to TRBD1 covers 7 bases. V lost 4 bases to trimming and J lost 4 bases; unmatched junction nucleotides: 7. CDR1 SGHNT and CDR2 YYREEE come from the germline V gene (reference sequence). The CDR3 is 14 residues long. CDR3 coding DNA: TGTGCCAGCAGCGCTCGACAGGGACTCTATGGCTACACCTTC. Translation: CASSARQGLYGYTF. Complete variable domain (other parts from reference TRBV5-4 and TRBJ1-2): ETGVTQSPTHLIKTRGQQVTLRCSSQSGHNTVSWYQQALGQGPQFIFQYYREEENGRGNFPPRFSGLQFPNYSSELNVNALELDDSALYLCASSARQGLYGYTFGSGTRLTVV.

The CDR3 sequence is CAWSKDRGYYGYTF. The CDR3 DNA reads TGTGCCTGGAGTAAGGACAGGGGGTACTATGGCTACACCTTC. The chain combines TRBV30 with TRBJ1-2; 10 nucleotides agree with TRBD1. The germline V gene encodes CDR1 GTSNPN and CDR2 SVGIG (reference sequence). This CDR3 region has 14 residues. J gave up 3 bases and V 2 bases, and 3 bases lay outside the gene matches. Complete variable domain (other parts from reference TRBV30 and TRBJ1-2): SQTIHQWPATLVQPVGSPLSLECTVEGTSNPNLYWYRQAAGRGLQLLFYSVGIGQISSEVPQNLSASRPQDRQFILSSKKLLLSDSGFYLCAWSKDRGYYGYTFGSGTRLTVV.

The chain links TRBV6-5 to TRBJ1-1; no reliable D call. CDR3 length: 14 residues. CDR1 is MNHEY, CDR2 SVGAGI, per germline. Trimming removed 3 bases from V and 3 bases from J, with 11 bases in between. The CDR3 loop is CASSYTAYDTEAFF. In nucleotides, the CDR3 is TGTGCCAGCAGTTATACGGCCTACGACACTGAAGCTTTCTTT.

This CDR3 is CSVSGGGREAFF. Here the CDR3 DNA reads TGCAGCGTTTCCGGCGGCGGGCGTGAAGCTTTCTTT. The gene calls are TRBV29-1 and TRBJ1-1; no firm D call. The CDR3 consists of 12 residues. Germline lookup yields CDR1 SQVTM and CDR2 ANQGSEA. The V gene lost 5 bases and the J gene lost 7 bases, with 14 bases spanning the gap.

V gene TRBV4-2 combines with J gene TRBJ1-5; 7 nucleotides agree with TRBD1. In germline, CDR1 is LGHNA, CDR2 YNFKEQ. V shed 5 bases, J shed 7 bases, and the junction held 5 bases outside the gene matches. The length of the CDR3 is 13 residues. The CDR3: CASSLTGWQPQHF. CDR3 coding DNA: TGTGCCAGCAGCTTGACAGGGTGGCAGCCCCAGCATTTT.

The chain recombines TRBV14 with TRBJ1-2; TRBD1 agrees at 9 bases. Unmatched junction bases numbered 25, after V lost 0 bases and J lost 8 bases. The CDR3 covers 21 residues. Germline V gene sequence: CDR1 SGHDN, CDR2 FVKESK. CDR3 sequence reads: CASSQDRLWLSGTGKGEGYTF. In DNA, the CDR3 is TGTGCCAGCAGCCAAGATCGCCTCTGGTTATCCGGGACAGGGAAAGGAGAAGGCTACACCTTC.